This T cell receptor beta chain was observed in a study of T-cell reconstitution after alpha-beta-depleted transplantation in children. Germline CDR1 is DFQATT and CDR2 is SNEGSKA (reference sequence). V lost 3 bases and J 1 base, leaving 6 bases between the germline ends. This CDR3 spans 13 amino acids. Study-wide results and caveats: It was newly produced T cells that mostly accounted for T-cell counts and diversity one year after transplant. Some patients showed high day-60 TCRbeta diversity, which derived from surviving recipient T cells and thymic progenitors. Reportedly, only several hundred clones from non-depleted graft cells drove alpha-beta T-cell counts at about two months.

This clonotype showed up many times. The antigen is not known. As it was prepared, the TCRbeta library received unique molecular identifiers. TCRdb reanalysed the PCR reads using MiXCR and keeps one entry per CDR3 protein. The data contain fewer than 550,000 distinct CDR3 sequences, about an eighth of them seen just once; the ten biggest clones take up around 13%. The origin of this receptor is a female patient between 2 and 15 years old who had a stem cell transplant for aplastic anemia, so the T cells may come from the graft donor. The starting material was PBMCs, mostly from graft donor cells, obtained 180 days after TCRalphabeta/CD19-depleted stem cell transplant. The V and J genes are TRBV20-1 and TRBJ2-2; tentative D call: TRBD1 (6 bases). The CDR3 here is CSARGQNTGELFF. DNA of the CDR3: TGCAGTGCTAGGGGACAGAACACCGGGGAGCTGTTTTTT.